This T cell receptor (beta chain) was sequenced for a study of glioma-infiltrating T cells. The study, taken as a whole, reports: Only very few CDR3 sequences appeared in both tissue and blood.

Looked up from germline, CDR1 is MGHRA and CDR2 is YSYEKL. CDR3 length: 18 amino acids. With V trimmed by 3 bases and J by 5 bases, 14 bases remained unmatched. A note on this clonotype: The antigen is unknown.

The iRepertoire nested amplicon-rescue multiplex PCR amplified TCR alpha and beta CDR3s from RNA. MiXCR, run by TCRdb on the multiplex PCR reads, gives a single entry per CDR3 protein. In the table there are 44,000 or so distinct CDR3 sequences, 20% to 25% of which are singletons. Material: glioma tissue, nonneoplastic brain tissue, or PBMCs (not recorded which). The rearrangement links TRBV4-1 to TRBJ2-1; 9 bases agree with TRBD2. The TCR was taken from a human donor with low-grade glioma or glioblastoma, undergoing nonglioma brain surgery, or in good health (not recorded which). CDR3 in amino acids: CASSQLGRAGGRDNEQFF. For the CDR3, the DNA is TGCGCCAGCAGCCAGCTTGGCAGGGCGGGGGGGCGGGACAATGAGCAGTTCTTC.